The rows below give T cell receptor beta chains drawn from one sample of a study of blood T cell repertoires in COVID-19. The assay was immunoSEQ multiplex PCR, and TCRdb's table has in-frame clones only and misses some. The sample lists about 200,000 clones, about 83% seen once, with 5.6% in the top ten. Sequenced sample: PBMCs or T cells enriched from blood (not recorded which). The receptors were sampled from a man in his forties with acute COVID-19. CDR3s include the opening cysteine and the closing phenylalanine or tryptophan. The order of the fields is D gene, J gene, V gene, clone size, CDR3 length, CDR3 protein, CDR3 DNA. The D gene is left open where the match is weak. Clone size is shown for a subset of rows, as once, few, many or a class of expanded clone.

D gene: TRBD1
J gene: TRBJ1-4
V gene: TRBV28
clone size: -
CDR3 length: 14
CDR3 protein: CASSPGTDNEKLFF
CDR3 DNA: TGTGCCAGCAGTCCCGGGACAGATAATGAAAAACTGTTTTTT

D gene: TRBD1
J gene: TRBJ1-5
V gene: TRBV19
clone size: once
CDR3 length: 15
CDR3 protein: CATATTGDSHQPQHF
CDR3 DNA: TGTGCCACCGCGACTACAGGGGATTCGCATCAGCCCCAGCATTTT

D gene: TRBD2
J gene: TRBJ2-3
V gene: TRBV4-2
clone size: -
CDR3 length: 17
CDR3 protein: CASSQGGLAGGTDTQYF
CDR3 DNA: TGTGCCAGCAGCCAAGGTGGACTAGCGGGGGGCACAGATACGCAGTATTTT

D gene: TRBD2
J gene: TRBJ2-2
V gene: TRBV29-1
clone size: -
CDR3 length: 17
CDR3 protein: CSVEDRASGIQAGELFF
CDR3 DNA: TGCAGCGTTGAAGATAGGGCTAGCGGGATTCAGGCCGGGGAGCTGTTTTTT

D gene: -
J gene: TRBJ2-1
V gene: TRBV7-9
clone size: -
CDR3 length: 13
CDR3 protein: CASVGGFYNEQFF
CDR3 DNA: TGTGCCAGCGTGGGGGGATTCTACAATGAGCAGTTCTTC

D gene: TRBD2
J gene: TRBJ2-1
V gene: TRBV11-2
clone size: -
CDR3 length: 14
CDR3 protein: CASSLTGGANEQFF
CDR3 DNA: TGTGCCAGCAGCTTAACGGGGGGAGCCAATGAGCAGTTCTTC

D gene: -
J gene: TRBJ1-1
V gene: TRBV2
clone size: -
CDR3 length: 16
CDR3 protein: CASSEQGWVMNTEAFF
CDR3 DNA: TGTGCCAGCAGTGAGCAGGGCTGGGTAATGAACACTGAAGCTTTCTTT

D gene: -
J gene: TRBJ2-1
V gene: TRBV24-1
clone size: -
CDR3 length: 13
CDR3 protein: CATSDAGQDEQFF
CDR3 DNA: TGTGCCACCAGTGACGCAGGGCAGGATGAGCAGTTCTTC

D gene: TRBD1
J gene: TRBJ1-2
V gene: TRBV6-5
clone size: -
CDR3 length: 15
CDR3 protein: CASSSRQGLNYGYTF
CDR3 DNA: TGTGCCAGCAGTTCTAGACAGGGGCTCAACTATGGCTACACCTTC

D gene: -
J gene: TRBJ2-1
V gene: TRBV3-1/TRBV3-2
clone size: -
CDR3 length: 12
CDR3 protein: CASSPTYNEQFF
CDR3 DNA: TGTGCCAGCAGCCCTACCTACAATGAGCAGTTCTTC

D gene: TRBD2
J gene: TRBJ2-5
V gene: TRBV7-7
clone size: -
CDR3 length: 15
CDR3 protein: CASSTGTSGQETQYF
CDR3 DNA: TGTGCCAGCAGCACCGGGACTAGCGGCCAAGAGACCCAGTACTTC

D gene: -
J gene: TRBJ1-1
V gene: TRBV4-2
clone size: -
CDR3 length: 14
CDR3 protein: CASSQEDRGLKAFF
CDR3 DNA: TGTGCCAGCAGCCAAGAAGATCGAGGACTAAAGGCTTTCTTT

D gene: TRBD1
J gene: TRBJ2-4
V gene: TRBV29-1
clone size: -
CDR3 length: 11
CDR3 protein: CSVRTGDIQYF
CDR3 DNA: TGCAGCGTTCGAACAGGGGACATTCAGTACTTC

D gene: -
J gene: TRBJ2-3
V gene: TRBV6-5
clone size: -
CDR3 length: 14
CDR3 protein: CASSYFESTDTQYF
CDR3 DNA: TGTGCCAGCAGTTACTTCGAGAGCACAGATACGCAGTATTTT

D gene: TRBD1
J gene: TRBJ2-3
V gene: TRBV7-8
clone size: -
CDR3 length: 14
CDR3 protein: CASSRDRGTDTQYF
CDR3 DNA: TGTGCCAGCAGCCGGGACAGGGGAACAGATACGCAGTATTTT

D gene: TRBD1
J gene: TRBJ1-2
V gene: TRBV7-9
clone size: -
CDR3 length: 14
CDR3 protein: CASRPTGDGYGYTF
CDR3 DNA: TGTGCCAGCAGGCCCACAGGGGACGGCTATGGCTACACCTTC

D gene: -
J gene: TRBJ2-7
V gene: TRBV11-1
clone size: -
CDR3 length: 13
CDR3 protein: CASSLRTAYEQYF
CDR3 DNA: TGTGCCAGCAGCTTAAGGACAGCCTACGAGCAGTACTTC

D gene: TRBD1
J gene: TRBJ1-1
V gene: TRBV20-1
clone size: few
CDR3 length: 12
CDR3 protein: CSATDRGFEAFF
CDR3 DNA: TGCAGTGCTACTGACAGGGGGTTTGAAGCTTTCTTT

D gene: TRBD2
J gene: TRBJ2-1
V gene: TRBV5-1
clone size: -
CDR3 length: 14
CDR3 protein: CASSLEGGRTEQFF
CDR3 DNA: TGCGCCAGCAGCTTGGAGGGCGGGAGAACTGAGCAGTTCTTC

D gene: TRBD1
J gene: TRBJ2-1
V gene: TRBV28
clone size: -
CDR3 length: 14
CDR3 protein: CASSFGTGYNEQFF
CDR3 DNA: TGTGCCAGCAGTTTCGGGACAGGGTACAATGAGCAGTTCTTC

D gene: -
J gene: TRBJ2-7
V gene: TRBV5-1
clone size: once
CDR3 length: 14
CDR3 protein: CASSTLGSSYEQYF
CDR3 DNA: TGCGCCAGCAGCACCCTCGGGAGCTCCTACGAGCAGTACTTC

D gene: -
J gene: TRBJ1-1
V gene: TRBV7-2
clone size: -
CDR3 length: 13
CDR3 protein: CASRPGRDTEAFF
CDR3 DNA: TGTGCCAGCAGACCGGGGAGGGACACTGAAGCTTTCTTT

D gene: -
J gene: TRBJ2-7
V gene: TRBV10-1
clone size: -
CDR3 length: 13
CDR3 protein: CASSAARDREQYF
CDR3 DNA: TGCGCCAGCAGTGCTGCGAGGGATCGCGAGCAGTACTTC

D gene: TRBD2
J gene: TRBJ2-1
V gene: TRBV4-1
clone size: -
CDR3 length: 15
CDR3 protein: CASSQPGLPYNEQFF
CDR3 DNA: TGCGCCAGCAGCCAACCGGGACTACCCTACAATGAGCAGTTCTTC

D gene: -
J gene: TRBJ2-7
V gene: TRBV19
clone size: -
CDR3 length: 14
CDR3 protein: CASSIRSAADEQYF
CDR3 DNA: TGTGCCAGTAGTATACGGAGTGCGGCGGACGAGCAGTACTTC

D gene: TRBD1
J gene: TRBJ1-4
V gene: TRBV7-2
clone size: -
CDR3 length: 15
CDR3 protein: CASSPTGDSREKLFF
CDR3 DNA: TGTGCCAGCAGCCCTACAGGGGACAGTCGTGAAAAACTGTTTTTT

D gene: TRBD1
J gene: TRBJ2-2
V gene: TRBV5-1
clone size: -
CDR3 length: 15
CDR3 protein: CASSPRTGLAGELFF
CDR3 DNA: TGCGCCAGCAGCCCTAGGACAGGATTGGCCGGGGAGCTGTTTTTT

D gene: -
J gene: TRBJ2-2
V gene: TRBV28
clone size: -
CDR3 length: 14
CDR3 protein: CASSFGNPGGELFF
CDR3 DNA: TGTGCCAGCAGTTTCGGGAACCCGGGCGGGGAGCTGTTTTTT

D gene: -
J gene: TRBJ1-4
V gene: TRBV10-2
clone size: -
CDR3 length: 15
CDR3 protein: CANLSVRGSPEKLFF
CDR3 DNA: TGCGCCAACTTATCTGTAAGGGGGTCGCCGGAAAAACTGTTTTTT

D gene: TRBD1
J gene: TRBJ1-1
V gene: TRBV5-1
clone size: -
CDR3 length: 14
CDR3 protein: CASSETGPWGEAFF
CDR3 DNA: TGCGCCAGCAGCGAGACAGGGCCCTGGGGTGAAGCTTTCTTT

D gene: TRBD1
J gene: TRBJ1-1
V gene: TRBV7-6
clone size: -
CDR3 length: 14
CDR3 protein: CASSLGQANTEAFF
CDR3 DNA: TGTGCCAGCAGCCTAGGACAGGCGAACACTGAAGCTTTCTTT

D gene: -
J gene: TRBJ2-1
V gene: TRBV11-2
clone size: -
CDR3 length: 16
CDR3 protein: CASSQKGQFPYNEQFF
CDR3 DNA: TGTGCCAGCAGCCAAAAGGGACAATTTCCCTACAATGAGCAGTTCTTC

D gene: -
J gene: TRBJ1-2
V gene: TRBV7-9
clone size: once
CDR3 length: 15
CDR3 protein: CASSSDGAGVYGYTF
CDR3 DNA: TGTGCCAGCAGTTCCGACGGGGCAGGGGTCTATGGCTACACCTTC

D gene: -
J gene: TRBJ2-5
V gene: TRBV7-6
clone size: once
CDR3 length: 15
CDR3 protein: CASSARVGGQETQYF
CDR3 DNA: TGTGCCAGCAGCGCGCGGGTGGGAGGCCAAGAGACCCAGTACTTC

D gene: TRBD1
J gene: TRBJ2-2
V gene: TRBV30
clone size: -
CDR3 length: 13
CDR3 protein: CAWVGTVRGELFF
CDR3 DNA: TGTGCCTGGGTTGGGACAGTCCGCGGGGAGCTGTTTTTT

D gene: TRBD2
J gene: TRBJ2-1
V gene: TRBV6-2/TRBV6-3
clone size: few
CDR3 length: 15
CDR3 protein: CASSYDREGRNEQFF
CDR3 DNA: TGTGCCAGCAGTTATGACCGGGAGGGGCGGAATGAGCAGTTCTTC

D gene: TRBD1
J gene: TRBJ2-7
V gene: TRBV2
clone size: once
CDR3 length: 16
CDR3 protein: CASSGGPGQGAYEQYF
CDR3 DNA: TGTGCCAGCAGTGGGGGTCCGGGACAGGGGGCATACGAGCAGTACTTC

D gene: -
J gene: TRBJ1-5
V gene: TRBV19
clone size: -
CDR3 length: 12
CDR3 protein: CASSIGANPQHF
CDR3 DNA: TGTGCCAGTAGTATTGGGGCTAACCCCCAGCATTTT

D gene: -
J gene: TRBJ1-4
V gene: TRBV21-1
clone size: -
CDR3 length: 15
CDR3 protein: CASSIGGTPIGKLFF
CDR3 DNA: TGTGCCAGCAGCATCGGCGGGACCCCTATTGGGAAACTGTTTTTT

D gene: -
J gene: TRBJ2-7
V gene: TRBV30
clone size: few
CDR3 length: 14
CDR3 protein: CAWKRDSLAYEQYF
CDR3 DNA: TGTGCCTGGAAACGGGACTCCCTCGCCTACGAGCAGTACTTC

D gene: -
J gene: TRBJ1-6
V gene: TRBV27
clone size: -
CDR3 length: 14
CDR3 protein: CASSKDRPNSPLHF
CDR3 DNA: TGTGCCAGCAGTAAAGACAGGCCTAATTCACCCCTCCACTTT

D gene: TRBD2
J gene: TRBJ2-1
V gene: TRBV5-1
clone size: -
CDR3 length: 16
CDR3 protein: CASTITGTSGNNEQFF
CDR3 DNA: TGCGCCAGCACTATTACAGGGACTAGCGGGAACAATGAGCAGTTCTTC

D gene: TRBD1
J gene: TRBJ2-1
V gene: TRBV7-3
clone size: -
CDR3 length: 16
CDR3 protein: CASSASGTGGGDEQFF
CDR3 DNA: TGTGCCAGCAGCGCTTCCGGGACAGGGGGTGGGGATGAGCAGTTCTTC

D gene: -
J gene: TRBJ2-7
V gene: TRBV30
clone size: -
CDR3 length: 14
CDR3 protein: CAWSYGRGVDEQYF
CDR3 DNA: TGTGCCTGGAGTTATGGACGGGGAGTCGACGAGCAGTACTTC

D gene: -
J gene: TRBJ1-4
V gene: TRBV2
clone size: -
CDR3 length: 14
CDR3 protein: CASSEAGGGEKLFF
CDR3 DNA: TGTGCCAGCAGTGAAGCGGGAGGGGGTGAAAAACTGTTTTTT

D gene: TRBD1
J gene: TRBJ2-1
V gene: TRBV14
clone size: -
CDR3 length: 16
CDR3 protein: CASSQDLRTGRHEQFF
CDR3 DNA: TGTGCCAGCAGCCAAGATCTAAGGACAGGCAGGCATGAGCAGTTCTTC